This passage covers 10 T cell receptor beta chains from one sample sequenced in a study of human T cells and chemical hapten exposure. TCRdb re-analysed the RACE reads in MiXCR, keeping a single row per CDR3 protein. The top ten hold 1.2% of the sample, which has fewer than 300,000 distinct CDR3 sequences, approximately 8% seen once. The time point is: pre-sensitization, week 0. Treatment specified: therapeutic diphenylcyclopropenone sensitization with weekly scalp DPC. Sample: whole blood, taken in connection with sensitization to the hapten diphenylcyclopropenone (DPC). Receptors originate from a man in his late teens or twenties with alopecia areata. Some clones in this sample may be carry-over from other donors' samples.

CDR3 DNA: TGCGCCAGCAGCTTACTAGCGACCGGGGAGCTGTTTTTT. Residues: CASSLLATGELFF. The rearrangement links TRBV5-1 to TRBJ2-2; 7 bases are a match to TRBD2. The CDR3 loop spans 13 amino acids. The trim removed 2 bases at V and 5 bases at J, leaving 0 bases unmatched. Germline CDR1 is SGHRS and CDR2 is YFSETQ.

V is TRBV29-1 and J is TRBJ2-1, with 7 bases that match TRBD2. The germline gives CDR1 SQVTM, CDR2 ANQGSEA. Trimming removed 4 bases from V and 8 bases from J; junction bases left unmatched: 2. This CDR3 contains 11 residues. CDR3 coding DNA: TGCAGCGTTGGGGGAGGGCATGAGCAGTTCTTC. Translating it yields CSVGGGHEQFF.

The chain uses TRBV20-1 and TRBJ2-1; either TRBD1 or TRBD2 may supply D (5 bases each). Germline assignment: CDR1 DFQATT and CDR2 SNEGSKA (reference sequence). V lost 1 base to trimming and J lost 8 bases, with 12 bases between them. The CDR3 contains 13 residues. CDR3 sequence: CSARVSGTDEQFF. The CDR3 DNA sequence: TGCAGTGCTAGAGTGTCCGGGACGGATGAGCAGTTCTTC.

The chain uses TRBV4-3 and TRBJ2-3; no clear D. Trimming shortened V by 3 bases and J by 9 bases, and 19 bases separated the two germline ends. CDR3 length equals 15 residues. The germline CDR1 and CDR2 sequences are LGHNA and YSLEER. CDR3 amino acids: CASSQSVDSARTQYF. The DNA for the CDR3 is TGCGCCAGCAGCCAGTCTGTGGATTCCGCACGGACGCAGTATTTT.

In this sample, this clonotype turned up a few times. The J gene is TRBJ1-3, the V gene TRBV10-3, with D uncertain. Trimming shortened V by 4 bases and J by 4 bases, and 5 bases separated the two germline ends. The CDR3 has 12 residues. Germline assignment: CDR1 ENHRY and CDR2 SYGVKD. CDR3 region: CAISVLGNTIYF. The CDR3 coding sequence is TGTGCCATCAGTGTTCTGGGAAACACCATATATTTT.

The rearrangement uses TRBV6-1 and TRBJ1-2; no reliable D call. Germline V gene data show CDR1 as MNHNS and CDR2 as SASEGT. V shed 7 bases and J shed 3 bases, with 12 bases lying between them. The CDR3 runs to 13 residues. Written as DNA, the CDR3 is TGTGCCAGCAATCCAGACGGATACTATGGCTACACCTTC. This translates into CASNPDGYYGYTF.

This rearrangement joins TRBV3-1 to TRBJ2-7; D is undetermined. The V gene's germline CDR1 is LGHDT and CDR2 YNNKEL (reference sequence). V lost 2 bases and J 2 bases, leaving 13 bases between the germline ends. The CDR3 length is 15 residues. The CDR3 region has the DNA TGTGCCAGCAGCCAAAGAAGTGCTGGTACCTACGAGCAGTACTTC. Its protein is CASSQRSAGTYEQYF.

At least ten counts were recorded for this clonotype. The rearrangement uses TRBV5-1 and TRBJ2-5; D might be TRBD2 (5 bases). Germline V gene lookup returns CDR1 SGHRS and CDR2 YFSETQ. The CDR3 runs to 15 residues. The ends were cut back, 0 bases at V and 1 base at J, with 10 bases in the middle. The CDR3 nucleotides read TGCGCCAGCAGCTTGGGCACCGGGGTCCAAGAGACCCAGTACTTC. The encoded protein is CASSLGTGVQETQYF.

CDR3 bases: TGCGCCAGCAGTGAAAATGCGGGGAATGGCTACACCTTC. This sequence encodes CASSENAGNGYTF. The V and J genes are TRBV10-2 and TRBJ1-2; D gene unclear. Germline V gives CDR1 WSHSY, CDR2 SAAADI. Trimming pared 3 bases from V and 6 bases from J, leaving 11 bases between. There are 13 residues in the CDR3.

V gene TRBV7-9 combines with J gene TRBJ2-4; D remains ambiguous. The CDR3 has 15 residues. The V end lost 1 base, the J end lost 7 bases, and 14 bases lay between the germline ends. Per germline, CDR1 SEHNR and CDR2 FQNEAQ (reference sequence). The CDR3 coding sequence is TGTGCCAGCAGCTTAGTCGGCACTACCGGGAACATTCAGTACTTC. Translating it yields CASSLVGTTGNIQYF.